The 24 T cell receptor beta chains listed next were all sequenced from one sample in a study of PD-1 blockade in classical Hodgkin lymphoma. Sequenced by immunoSEQ multiplex PCR; TCRdb stores in-frame clones only, minus some. Here the sample spans around 25,000 clones, almost 85% being singletons. Each and every patient relapsed after autologous stem cell transplantation, and patients got differing brentuximab vedotin exposure. Sequencing was performed on peripheral blood mononuclear cells (PBMCs), taken before the second cycle of nivolumab. These receptors all come from a human donor with classical Hodgkin lymphoma.

The chain has TRBV18 and TRBJ2-1; possible D gene TRBD1, 9 bases. Germline-derived CDR1 and CDR2 are KGHSH and LQKENI. Trimming stripped 8 bases from V and 10 bases from J, with 27 bases between. The length of the CDR3 is 16 residues. The CDR3 region has the DNA TGTGCCAGCCGCCGCGGGAGGACAGGGGCCCTTGAAGAGCAGTTCTTC. Residues: CASRRGRTGALEEQFF.

The CDR3 coding sequence is TGTGCCAGCAGTCATCAAGAGACCCAGTACTTC. Translation gives CASSHQETQYF. This chain connects TRBV27 to TRBJ2-5; D call uncertain. Looked up from germline, CDR1 is MNHEY and CDR2 is SMNVEV (reference sequence). The V end was cut by 5 bases, the J end by 2 bases, with 3 bases between. The CDR3 covers 11 residues.

This clone was counted between two and nine times. The chain uses TRBV23-1 and TRBJ2-7, with D possibly matching TRBD1 (5 bases). TRBV23-1 belongs to the ORF category, with a function that is uncertain. The length of the CDR3 is 17 residues. V lost 6 bases and J 6 bases, leaving 27 bases between the germline ends. CDR3 DNA: TGCGCCAGCAGGCGTCCGAGTTTAGGGGCGAGAAGGGGCGAGCAGTACTTC. Amino acid sequence: CASRRPSLGARRGEQYF.

CDR3 sequence: CASSPDRGGGYTF. CDR3 in DNA: TGTGCCAGCAGCCCAGACAGGGGAGGTGGCTACACCTTC. J is TRBJ1-2 and V is TRBV7-2, with 8 bases matching TRBD1. The V and J ends lost 5 bases and 7 bases, in that order; junction bases with no gene match: 6. The CDR3 loop spans 13 amino acids. CDR1 and CDR2 from the germline V gene are SGHTA and FQGNSA.

The J gene is TRBJ2-7, the V gene TRBV9; tentative D call: TRBD1 (6 bases). The V end lost 0 bases, the J end lost 0 bases, and 10 bases lay between the germline ends. The V gene's germline CDR1 is SGDLS and CDR2 YYNGEE. CDR3 length: 15 amino acids. CDR3 nucleotides: TGTGCCAGCAGCGTAGCCCCAGGGGCCTCCTACGAGCAGTACTTC. It is translated as CASSVAPGASYEQYF.

This chain connects TRBV6-4 to TRBJ2-1; 10 bases match TRBD2. This CDR3 is built from 14 residues. Germline assignment: CDR1 MRHNA and CDR2 SNTAGT. J was trimmed by 8 bases and V by 3 bases; bases with no gene match: 4. The CDR3 coding sequence is TGTGCCAGCAGTGAAGCGGGGGGGCAGCATGAGCAGTTCTTC. Amino acids: CASSEAGGQHEQFF.

This clone was observed once. The chain employs TRBV27 and TRBJ2-1, with D perhaps TRBD2 (5 bases). This CDR3 has 14 amino acids. Germline V gene data show CDR1 as MNHEY and CDR2 as SMNVEV (reference sequence). V shed 1 base and J shed 7 bases, with 11 bases lying between them. The CDR3 region is CASSLFEGGNEQFF. Written as DNA, the CDR3 is TGTGCCAGCAGTTTATTTGAGGGCGGAAATGAGCAGTTCTTC.

The V and J genes are TRBV2 and TRBJ2-7; 9 bases are shared with TRBD1. The junction had 9 bases not matched to a gene; V was cut back by 3 bases and J by 3 bases. CDR3 length: 16 residues. Per the germline V gene, CDR1 is SNHLY and CDR2 is FYNNEI. CDR3 sequence: CASSDPGTGRVYEQYF. The CDR3, as DNA: TGTGCCAGCAGTGACCCCGGGACAGGGCGGGTCTACGAGCAGTACTTC.

This clone was seen only a few times. The J gene is TRBJ2-1, the V gene TRBV7-8; D is perhaps TRBD2 (6 bases). V lost 5 bases and J lost 0, with 14 bases in between. In germline, CDR1 is SGHVS, CDR2 FQNEAQ. This CDR3 contains 16 residues. The CDR3 DNA reads TGTGCCAGCAGCCCTGGGAGGACGCACTCCTACAATGAGCAGTTCTTC. Translating it yields CASSPGRTHSYNEQFF.

CDR3 sequence reads: CASSLDTGLILGDTEAFF. The CDR3 coding sequence is TGTGCCAGCAGCTTGGATACAGGGTTGATTTTAGGCGACACTGAAGCTTTCTTT. The chain combines TRBV5-6 with TRBJ1-1; D possibly corresponds to TRBD1 (6 bases). Germline-derived CDR1 and CDR2 are SGHDT and YYEEEE. V was cut by 0 bases and J by 3 bases, with 21 bases left in between. The CDR3 loop spans 18 amino acids.

This chain links TRBV27 with TRBJ2-7, with 7 bases lining up with TRBD2. Germline V gives CDR1 MNHEY, CDR2 SMNVEV (reference sequence). The V gene end was trimmed by 5 bases and the J gene end by 6 bases; junction bases not matched to a gene: 7. The CDR3 is 13 amino acids. CDR3 in DNA: TGTGCCAGCAGTCCCGGGGGGATTGGCGAGCAGTACTTC. This codes for CASSPGGIGEQYF.

The chain combines TRBV4-3 with TRBJ2-2, with D uncertain. Trimming took off 1 base at V and 7 bases at J, with 7 bases between the two ends. CDR1 and CDR2 from the germline V gene are LGHNA and YSLEER. The CDR3 contains 13 residues. The DNA for the CDR3 is TGCGCCAGCAGCCAAGCCCCCGGCGGGGAGCTGTTTTTT. Residues: CASSQAPGGELFF.

This chain connects TRBV5-5 to TRBJ1-6; TRBD1 might be the D (6 bases). The V gene's germline CDR1 is SGHKS and CDR2 YYEKEE (reference sequence). V was pared by 2 bases and J by 5 bases, with 17 bases between. This CDR3 contains 17 residues. The CDR3 region has the DNA TGTGCCAGCAGCTTACGACCAGGGGACGGGAATAATTCACCCCTCCACTTT. It translates to CASSLRPGDGNNSPLHF. The full variable domain, its missing parts supplied by reference TRBV5-5 and TRBJ1-6, is DAGVTQSPTHLIKTRGQQVTLRCSPISGHKSVSWYQQVLGQGPQFIFQYYEKEERGRGNFPDRFSARQFPNYSSELNVNALLLGDSALYLCASSLRPGDGNNSPLHFGNGTRLTVT.

The chain employs TRBV7-3 and TRBJ1-2; no clear D gene. Germline V gene lookup returns CDR1 SGHTA and CDR2 FQGTGA. The V end lost 5 bases, the J end lost 6 bases, and 13 bases lay between the germline ends. CDR3 length: 13 residues. CDR3 DNA sequence: TGTGCCAGCAGCCCCGTGCATGGCAATGGCTACACCTTC. Amino acids: CASSPVHGNGYTF.

This chain uses TRBV9 with TRBJ2-1; maybe TRBD2 (7 bases). The CDR3 is 16 amino acids. Germline V lookup: CDR1 SGDLS, CDR2 YYNGEE. V shed 5 bases and J shed 8 bases, with 23 bases lying between them. CDR3 nucleotide sequence: TGTGCCAGCAGTGTATTTGGAGGGGGGGCAATTGATGAGCAGTTCTTC. Its translation is CASSVFGGGAIDEQFF.

This chain's CDR3 is CASSQVGRPYGTGELFF. The DNA of the CDR3 is TGTGCCAGCAGCCAAGTGGGAAGACCCTATGGCACCGGGGAGCTGTTTTTT. This chain connects TRBV14 to TRBJ2-2, with D uncertain. The CDR3 consists of 17 residues. V was pared by 1 base and J by 4 bases, with 16 bases between. CDR1 and CDR2 (germline): SGHDN, FVKESK.

The CDR3: CAGPRRGGGYTF. The CDR3 region has the DNA TGTGCCGGGCCCAGGAGGGGTGGGGGCTACACCTTC. V usage is TRBV6-5 and J usage is TRBJ1-2, with D maybe TRBD1 (5 bases). This CDR3 contains 12 residues. CDR1 and CDR2 (germline): MNHEY, SVGAGI. The V end lost 11 bases, the J end lost 8 bases, and 18 bases lay between the germline ends.

The chain recombines TRBV18 with TRBJ1-1; 7 nucleotides agree with TRBD1. Looked up from germline, CDR1 is KGHSH and CDR2 is LQKENI. This CDR3 region has 15 residues. V dropped 1 base and J dropped 7; count of bases not matched to a gene: 9. CDR3 loop: CASSPLTGKAGEAFF. CDR3 DNA: TGTGCCAGCTCACCACTGACAGGGAAAGCGGGTGAAGCTTTCTTT.

V usage is TRBV19 and J usage is TRBJ1-5; D remains ambiguous. Per the germline V gene, CDR1 is LNHDA and CDR2 is SQIVND (reference sequence). Trimming took off 8 bases at V and 3 bases at J, with 14 bases between the two ends. The CDR3 is 14 amino acids. This CDR3 is CASRRLAYNQPQHF. The CDR3 DNA reads as TGTGCCAGTCGACGCCTAGCGTACAATCAGCCCCAGCATTTT.

The chain employs TRBV7-8 and TRBJ1-1; 9 bases are a match to TRBD1. CDR3 length: 15 amino acids. The germline V gene has CDR1 SGHVS and CDR2 FQNEAQ. The V segment lost 5 bases and the J segment 4 bases; nucleotides outside the gene matches: 8. The CDR3 spells CASSVGTGRTTEAFF. The CDR3 DNA is TGTGCCAGCAGCGTCGGGACAGGGAGGACCACTGAAGCTTTCTTT.

Only one count was recorded for this clone. The chain uses TRBV7-9 and TRBJ1-4; D is uncertain. V lost 4 bases to trimming and J lost 8 bases, with 8 bases between them. The CDR3 totals 12 residues. In germline, CDR1 is SEHNR, CDR2 FQNEAQ (reference sequence). Here the CDR3 DNA reads TGTGCCAGCAGCTATCGAGGAGAAAAACTGTTTTTT. Protein sequence: CASSYRGEKLFF.

V usage is TRBV7-2 and J usage is TRBJ2-3; 16 bases line up with TRBD2. J was trimmed by 7 bases and V by 2 bases; bases with no gene match: 9. This CDR3 has 18 residues. Per germline, CDR1 SGHTA and CDR2 FQGNSA. CDR3 DNA sequence: TGTGCCAGCAGCTTACAGGGACTAGCGGGGGGGCGGGTAAATACGCAGTATTTT. It yields the protein CASSLQGLAGGRVNTQYF.

The chain joins TRBV5-4 to TRBJ1-1; D gene uncertain. Germline CDR1 SGHNT, CDR2 YYREEE (reference sequence). The V and J ends lost 1 base and 5 bases respectively, with 6 bases between them. The CDR3 extends over 12 amino acids. CDR3 DNA: TGTGCCAGCAGCTTGATGAGGACTGAAGCTTTCTTT. Amino acids: CASSLMRTEAFF.

The J gene is TRBJ1-3, the V gene TRBV4-3; 9 bases map to TRBD1. This CDR3 region has 18 residues. The junction had 6 bases not matched to a gene; V was cut back by 0 bases and J by 0 bases. Per the germline V gene, CDR1 is LGHNA and CDR2 is YSLEER. CDR3 in DNA: TGCGCCAGCAGCCAAGATTTTGGGACAGGGACCTCTGGAAACACCATATATTTT. It encodes CASSQDFGTGTSGNTIYF.